A single sample gave rise to the 25 T cell receptor beta chains below, sequenced in a study of graft-versus-host responses after intestinal transplantation. Measured with immunoSEQ multiplex PCR; TCRdb has only the in-frame clones, and not every one. The profile shows approximately 19,000 clones, 82% of them singletons. Sequenced here: PBMCs, sampled 14 days after transplant. These receptors originate from a human patient who received an intestinal transplant, so some T cells may come from the graft donor.

The chain combines TRBV5-6 with TRBJ2-1; no reliable D call. Germline CDR1 and CDR2: SGHDT and YYEEEE. Trimming removed 0 bases from V and 8 bases from J, with 3 bases in between. The CDR3 contains 11 residues. CDR3 sequence: CASSLVDEQFF. The CDR3 DNA reads TGTGCCAGCAGCTTGGTCGATGAGCAGTTCTTC.

V is TRBV6-5 and J is TRBJ1-2; 7 nucleotides align to TRBD1. The CDR3 is 14 residues long. Trimming removed 6 bases from V and 2 bases from J; junction bases left unmatched: 6. The germline V gene has CDR1 MNHEY and CDR2 SVGAGI. This CDR3 reads CASSSTGVNYGYTF. In DNA form, the CDR3 reads TGTGCCAGCAGCAGCACAGGGGTAAACTATGGCTACACCTTC.

The chain couples TRBV21-1 to TRBJ2-7. TRBV21-1 is deemed a pseudogene. The CDR3 is 10 residues long. In nucleotides, the CDR3 is TGTGCCAGCAGCAATTACGAGCAGTACTTC. Its protein product is CASSNYEQYF.

This chain connects TRBV7-6 to TRBJ2-7; the D gene is possibly TRBD2 (6 bases). Per germline, CDR1 SGHVS and CDR2 FNYEAQ. Trimming pared 0 bases from V and 3 bases from J, leaving 12 bases between. The CDR3 runs 15 residues. The CDR3 here is CASSLAPGVGYEQYF. The DNA of the CDR3 is TGTGCCAGCAGCTTAGCGCCGGGAGTGGGCTACGAGCAGTACTTC.

The chain combines TRBV7-9 with TRBJ2-7; D possibly corresponds to TRBD2 (5 bases). The CDR3 spans 15 residues. Germline CDR1 and CDR2: SEHNR and FQNEAQ (reference sequence). The V gene lost 5 bases and the J gene lost 1 base, with 15 bases spanning the gap. The CDR3 bases are TGTGCCAGCAGCGCCGAAACTAGTCAGTCCTACGAGCAGTACTTC. This encodes CASSAETSQSYEQYF. The full variable domain, with the rest looked up from reference TRBV7-9 and TRBJ2-7, is DTGVSQNPRHKITKRGQNVTFRCDPISEHNRLYWYRQTLGQGPEFLTYFQNEAQLEKSRLLSDRFSAERPKGSFSTLEIQRTEQGDSAMYLCASSAETSQSYEQYFGPGTRLTVT.

The chain links TRBV30 to TRBJ2-6, with D tentatively TRBD1 (5 bases). This CDR3 comprises 13 residues. Trimming took 8 bases from V and 1 from J, leaving 9 bases between them. The germline CDR1 and CDR2 sequences are GTSNPN and SVGIG (reference sequence). CDR3 residues: CAVQGSGANVLTF. CDR3 bases: TGTGCCGTGCAGGGATCTGGGGCCAACGTCCTGACTTTC.

The chain uses TRBV4-1 and TRBJ2-3; 11 bases align to TRBD1. Germline trimming cut 4 bases from V and 2 bases from J; bases unmatched to any gene: 11. This CDR3 is built from 18 residues. Germline V gene data show CDR1 as MGHRA and CDR2 as YSYEKL. DNA of the CDR3: TGCGCCAGCAGCCGCATCGGACAGGGGGCCTTCCCCACAGATACGCAGTATTTT. Translated: CASSRIGQGAFPTDTQYF.

This clone appeared a few times. An end of the junction differs from the germline gene, which may be a read error. V and J are TRBV7-9 and TRBJ1-1; D gene unclear. CDR1 SEHNR and CDR2 FQNEAQ come from the germline V gene (reference sequence). This CDR3 has 10 amino acids. CDR3 nucleotides: TGTGCCAGCAGCTTAGCTCTCGGCCCCTTT. This encodes CASSLALGPF.

The gene calls are TRBV27 and TRBJ2-1, with no clear D. The CDR3 spans 17 residues. From germline, CDR1 is MNHEY and CDR2 SMNVEV (reference sequence). The germline V and J ends were trimmed by 6 bases and 0 bases, with 18 bases remaining between them. The CDR3 DNA sequence: TGTGCCAGCAGCCGGACGGACCAATTAAACTCCTACAATGAGCAGTTCTTC. Its protein product is CASSRTDQLNSYNEQFF.

CDR3 region: CASRPTEGDYGYTF. The CDR3 region has the DNA TGTGCCAGCAGGCCTACGGAGGGAGACTATGGCTACACCTTC. This chain joins TRBV28 and TRBJ1-2; D gene ambiguous. In germline, CDR1 is MDHEN, CDR2 SYDVKM. The CDR3 extends over 14 amino acids. V was trimmed by 6 bases and J by 3 bases, leaving 14 bases between them.

The chain recombines TRBV27 with TRBJ2-1, with D possibly matching TRBD2 (5 bases). Trimming stripped 4 bases from V and 2 bases from J, with 18 bases between. This CDR3 has 17 amino acids. Per germline, CDR1 MNHEY and CDR2 SMNVEV (reference sequence). The DNA for the CDR3 is TGTGCCAGCAGTTCCGGGGTGGAAGACTCCACCTACAATGAGCAGTTCTTC. Amino acid sequence: CASSSGVEDSTYNEQFF.

The V and J genes are TRBV6-1 and TRBJ1-4, with D possibly being TRBD1 (5 bases). The CDR3 totals 14 residues. V shed 5 bases and J shed 8 bases, with 15 bases lying between them. Per the germline V gene, CDR1 is MNHNS and CDR2 is SASEGT. The CDR3 coding sequence is TGTGCCAGCAGTCCAGTAGGGACGGAGGAAAAACTGTTTTTT. It yields the protein CASSPVGTEEKLFF.

The chain employs TRBV4-1 and TRBJ1-5, with a tentative D call TRBD1 (5 bases). V was clipped by 1 base and J by 6 bases, with 10 bases between them. The CDR3 runs 14 residues. Germline V gene lookup returns CDR1 MGHRA and CDR2 YSYEKL. The CDR3 loop is CASSQVVGTQPQHF. The DNA for the CDR3 is TGCGCCAGCAGCCAAGTTGTGGGGACTCAGCCCCAGCATTTT.

The CDR3: CASSQGYRSNTEAFF. The CDR3, as DNA: TGCGCCAGCAGCCAAGGGTACAGGTCGAACACTGAAGCTTTCTTT. The V call is TRBV4-1, the J call TRBJ1-1; D may be TRBD1 (5 bases). V was cut by 1 base and J by 1 base, with 10 bases left in between. Germline assignment: CDR1 MGHRA and CDR2 YSYEKL. This CDR3 has 15 residues.

This clone was detected a few times. The chain has TRBV27 and TRBJ2-7; D ambiguous. Germline V gene data show CDR1 as MNHEY and CDR2 as SMNVEV (reference sequence). V lost 6 bases, J lost 0 bases, and 12 bases lay in between. The CDR3 consists of 14 residues. In nucleotides, the CDR3 is TGTGCCAGCAGATTTGCGGCGAGCTCCTACGAGCAGTACTTC. Its protein product is CASRFAASSYEQYF.

The V and J genes are TRBV7-9 and TRBJ2-1; possibly TRBD1 for D (6 bases). Trimming left V 8 bases short and J 4 bases short, with 12 bases between. CDR3 size: 13 residues. CDR1 and CDR2 (germline): SEHNR, FQNEAQ (reference sequence). The CDR3 DNA reads TGTGCCAGCTCGGGACAAATGTACAATGAGCAGTTCTTC. Translated, it gives CASSGQMYNEQFF. Combining the CDR3 with reference TRBV7-9 and TRBJ2-1 gives the whole variable domain DTGVSQNPRHKITKRGQNVTFRCDPISEHNRLYWYRQTLGQGPEFLTYFQNEAQLEKSRLLSDRFSAERPKGSFSTLEIQRTEQGDSAMYLCASSGQMYNEQFFGPGTRLTVL.

The CDR3 here is CATLRDRNLLSSYNEQFF. CDR3 nucleotides: TGTGCCACCCTCCGGGACAGGAACCTGCTCAGCTCCTACAATGAGCAGTTCTTC. The chain carries TRBV2 and TRBJ2-1; 8 bases are shared with TRBD1. CDR1 SNHLY and CDR2 FYNNEI come from the germline V gene. Germline trimming cut 10 bases from V and 0 bases from J; bases unmatched to any gene: 17. This CDR3 comprises 18 residues.

The chain employs TRBV6-5 and TRBJ1-5; D gene ambiguous. This CDR3 comprises 15 residues. The V end was cut by 4 bases, the J end by 2 bases, with 12 bases between. Per the germline V gene, CDR1 is MNHEY and CDR2 is SVGAGI. The DNA of the CDR3 is TGTGCCAGCAGTTCTGGGGTGGATGGCAATCAGCCCCAGCATTTT. It encodes CASSSGVDGNQPQHF.

This chain joins TRBV4-2 and TRBJ2-7, with 10 bases lining up with TRBD1. J was trimmed by 3 bases and V by 2 bases; bases with no gene match: 7. This CDR3 is built from 16 residues. Germline CDR1 is LGHNA and CDR2 is YNFKEQ. The CDR3 DNA follows: TGTGCCAGCAGCCAAATTCCGGGACAGGGGAACTACGAGCAGTACTTC. Translation: CASSQIPGQGNYEQYF.

In its sample, this clone was seen once. The chain links TRBV7-9 to TRBJ2-5; 9 bases map to TRBD2. Germline trimming cut 3 bases from V and 2 bases from J; bases unmatched to any gene: 4. Looked up from germline, CDR1 is SEHNR and CDR2 is FQNEAQ (reference sequence). This CDR3 has 15 amino acids. DNA of the CDR3: TGTGCCAGCAGCTTTAGCGGGAGCCCACAAGAGACCCAGTACTTC. This codes for CASSFSGSPQETQYF.

The CDR3 DNA is TGCGCCAGCAGCTTGAGGACAGGCTTCACTGAAGCTTTCTTT. Protein product: CASSLRTGFTEAFF. The genes are TRBV5-1 and TRBJ1-1; 7 bases match TRBD1. CDR1 SGHRS and CDR2 YFSETQ come from the germline V gene. After removal of 1 base from V and 4 bases from J, the junction contained 4 bases not matched to a gene. The CDR3 runs to 14 residues.

The V gene is TRBV6-4, the J gene TRBJ2-3, with 10 bases identical to TRBD2. The germline gives CDR1 MRHNA, CDR2 SNTAGT. This CDR3 is 14 amino acids long. With V trimmed by 3 bases and J by 6 bases, 3 bases remained unmatched. The CDR3 sequence: CASSESGGADTQYF. CDR3 nucleotide sequence: TGTGCCAGCAGTGAGAGCGGGGGGGCGGATACGCAGTATTTT.

The V call is TRBV20-1, the J call TRBJ1-4; D remains ambiguous. The V gene's germline CDR1 is DFQATT and CDR2 SNEGSKA (reference sequence). V was clipped by 2 bases and J by 7 bases, with 5 bases between them. CDR3 length equals 11 residues. CDR3 bases: TGCAGTGCTAGATGGGTTGAAAAACTGTTTTTT. Its protein product is CSARWVEKLFF.

The rearrangement joins TRBV10-3 to TRBJ2-7; the D gene is possibly TRBD2 (6 bases). With 6 bases removed from V and 1 base from J, the gap between germline ends came to 22 bases. Germline assignment: CDR1 ENHRY and CDR2 SYGVKD. The CDR3 covers 17 residues. CDR3 coding DNA: TGTGCCATCAGCGACTCATTTCTAGCGAAAGTTTCCTACGAGCAGTACTTC. Translation: CAISDSFLAKVSYEQYF.

The chain carries TRBV7-8 and TRBJ2-3, with TRBD2 matching over 15 bases. With V trimmed by 5 bases and J by 7 bases, 7 bases remained unmatched. CDR3 length equals 16 residues. Germline V gene sequence: CDR1 SGHVS, CDR2 FQNEAQ. The CDR3 DNA follows: TGTGCCAGCAGCCTCGGACTAGCGGGAGGGCCAAATACGCAGTATTTT. This gives the protein CASSLGLAGGPNTQYF.